This entry lists 26 T cell receptor beta chains sequenced from one sample in a study of human T cells and chemical hapten exposure. This sample's time point: pre-sensitization, week 0. Treatment specified: therapeutic diphenylcyclopropenone sensitization with weekly scalp DPC. TCRdb independently ran MiXCR on the RACE reads; one entry per CDR3 protein. This sample has more than 100,000 distinct CDR3 sequences, with approximately 13% found just once. Here the sequenced sample was whole blood, taken in connection with sensitization to the hapten diphenylcyclopropenone (DPC). These receptors all stem from a woman aged 18-29 years with alopecia areata. Some clones in this sample may be carry-over from other donors' samples.

This chain connects TRBV2 to TRBJ1-1, with D maybe TRBD1 (5 bases). From germline, CDR1 is SNHLY and CDR2 FYNNEI. This CDR3 has 12 residues. The V end lost 6 bases, the J end lost 8 bases, and 13 bases lay between the germline ends. CDR3 protein: CASRAQAGEAFF. For the CDR3, the DNA is TGTGCCAGCAGAGCACAGGCGGGAGAAGCTTTCTTT.

This clonotype has more than one count but fewer than ten. J is TRBJ2-2 and V is TRBV18; D not resolved. Trimming cost V 2 bases and J 5 bases, with 6 bases left between them. Germline-derived CDR1 and CDR2 are KGHSH and LQKENI. This CDR3 spans 13 amino acids. CDR3 amino acids: CASSPVGTGELFF. The DNA of the CDR3 is TGTGCCAGCTCACCAGTGGGGACCGGGGAGCTGTTTTTT.

This clonotype was seen ten or more times. CDR3 nucleotide sequence: TGTGCCAGCAGCGGTCATTTGGGAGAATCTGGAAACACCATATATTTT. Protein: CASSGHLGESGNTIYF. This rearrangement joins TRBV7-6 to TRBJ1-3; D uncertain. Trimming shortened V by 5 bases and J by 1 base, and 15 bases separated the two germline ends. The CDR3 runs 16 residues. CDR1 and CDR2 from the germline V gene are SGHVS and FNYEAQ.

In its sample, this clonotype was seen a few times. This chain connects TRBV5-1 to TRBJ1-2; TRBD1 might be the D (6 bases). The CDR3 sequence is 15 residues long. Trimming cost V 5 bases and J 2 bases, with 16 bases left between them. CDR1 and CDR2 from the germline V gene are SGHRS and YFSETQ. CDR3 DNA: TGCGCCAGCAGGAGTGAGACAGGTGCAAACTATGGCTACACCTTC. This gives the protein CASRSETGANYGYTF.

This clonotype was seen at least ten times. The chain recombines TRBV9 with TRBJ2-7; TRBD2 might be the D (7 bases). There are 17 residues in the CDR3. The V gene's germline CDR1 is SGDLS and CDR2 YYNGEE. V was pared by 2 bases and J by 1 base, with 19 bases between. The CDR3 protein is CASSVAADGGPSYEQYF. The CDR3, as DNA: TGTGCCAGCAGCGTCGCGGCTGACGGGGGGCCTTCCTACGAGCAGTACTTC.

V and J are TRBV6-2 or TRBV6-3 and TRBJ2-7; 10 bases fit TRBD2. This CDR3 comprises 17 residues. Germline CDR1 and CDR2: MNHEY and SVGEGT. Trimming took 2 bases from V and 2 from J; bases not matched to a gene: 9. The CDR3, as DNA: TGTGCCAGCAGTTACCCGAGGACTAGCGGTTACCCCTACGAGCAGTACTTC. The encoded protein is CASSYPRTSGYPYEQYF.

This clonotype appeared a few times. V gene TRBV25-1 combines with J gene TRBJ1-2; D call uncertain. The germline V and J ends were trimmed by 2 bases and 2 bases, with 0 bases remaining between them. Germline assignment: CDR1 MGHDK and CDR2 SYGVNS. The CDR3 has 11 residues. CDR3 amino acids: CASSENYGYTF. CDR3 DNA sequence: TGTGCCAGCAGTGAAAACTATGGCTACACCTTC.

In this sample, this clonotype turned up a few times. V gene TRBV6-2 or TRBV6-3 combines with J gene TRBJ1-5; 8 bases match TRBD1. The CDR3 runs 17 residues. V lost 2 bases and J lost 1; bases outside the gene matches: 7. Germline V lookup: CDR1 MNHEY, CDR2 SVGEGT. CDR3 nucleotides: TGTGCCAGCAGTTACCGTTCCCAGGGGGCAAGCAATCAGCCCCAGCATTTT. Amino acid sequence: CASSYRSQGASNQPQHF.

Comment on this clonotype: Being one base from a much bigger clone, this may be a read error. The gene calls are TRBV6-2 or TRBV6-3 and TRBJ1-5; possible D gene TRBD1, 6 bases. The CDR3 covers 15 residues. Looked up from germline, CDR1 is MNHEY and CDR2 is SVGEGT. With 3 bases removed from V and 5 bases from J, the gap between germline ends came to 14 bases. The CDR3 spells CASSYTSQGDQPQHF. CDR3 DNA: TGTGCCAGCAGTTATACGTCACAGGGCGATCAGCCCCAGCATTTT.

This clonotype has just a few counts. The rearrangement joins TRBV20-1 to TRBJ2-5, with no clear D. Trimming stripped 1 base from V and 1 base from J, with 10 bases between. From germline, CDR1 is DFQATT and CDR2 SNEGSKA (reference sequence). The CDR3 has 14 amino acids. The CDR3 sequence is CSARAPLAQETQYF. The DNA for the CDR3 is TGCAGTGCTAGAGCCCCCTTGGCCCAAGAGACCCAGTACTTC.

This clonotype was seen ten or more times. The chain carries TRBV5-1 and TRBJ2-1, with D possibly TRBD2 on 6 matching bases. Germline CDR1 and CDR2: SGHRS and YFSETQ. The CDR3 consists of 16 residues. Trimming cost V 3 bases and J 0 bases, with 13 bases left between them. The CDR3 region has the DNA TGCGCCAGCAGCTACGGAGGGGCGAGCTCCTACAATGAGCAGTTCTTC. It is translated as CASSYGGASSYNEQFF.

The rearrangement joins TRBV10-3 to TRBJ2-5; no clear D. The length of the CDR3 is 14 residues. V shed 2 bases and J shed 2 bases, with 9 bases lying between them. Germline CDR1 reads ENHRY; CDR2 reads SYGVKD. CDR3 residues: CAISEIGSQETQYF. CDR3 sequence (DNA): TGTGCCATCAGTGAGATAGGCAGTCAAGAGACCCAGTACTTC.

This clonotype was counted once. This sequence joins TRBV4-3 and TRBJ2-7, with 7 bases aligning to TRBD1. The CDR3 extends over 15 amino acids. The germline V gene encodes CDR1 LGHNA and CDR2 YSLEER. V shed 8 bases, J shed 1 base, and the junction held 11 bases outside the gene matches. CDR3 nucleotides: TGCGCCAGCCAAATTTACAGGGGTGCATCCTACGAGCAGTACTTC. Its protein product is CASQIYRGASYEQYF.

This clonotype occurred a few times. V gene TRBV7-3 combines with J gene TRBJ1-2, with D possibly being TRBD1 (5 bases). V was shortened by 1 base and J by 5 bases, with 11 bases between the two germline ends. This CDR3 comprises 14 residues. Germline assignment: CDR1 SGHTA and CDR2 FQGTGA. The CDR3 loop is CASSLNDRGYGYTF. Written as DNA, the CDR3 is TGTGCCAGCAGCTTAAACGATCGGGGGTATGGCTACACCTTC.

The rearrangement uses TRBV2 and TRBJ2-7; D is ambiguous. V was shortened by 6 bases and J by 2 bases, with 17 bases between the two germline ends. The CDR3 consists of 15 residues. The germline V gene encodes CDR1 SNHLY and CDR2 FYNNEI. This chain's CDR3 is CASSSFEGRTYEQYF. Here the CDR3 DNA reads TGTGCCAGCAGCTCCTTTGAAGGACGAACCTACGAGCAGTACTTC.

This clonotype was counted at least ten times. This chain connects TRBV7-2 to TRBJ1-2; TRBD1 agrees at 9 bases. The CDR3 sequence is 15 residues long. CDR1 is SGHTA and CDR2 is FQGNSA in the germline V gene. Unmatched junction bases numbered 9, after V lost 2 bases and J lost 8 bases. CDR3 nucleotides: TGTGCCAGCAGCTTACGAAGGGGGACAGGGAACGGCTACACCTTC. It translates to CASSLRRGTGNGYTF.

The rearrangement uses TRBV29-1 and TRBJ2-1; 9 bases are a match to TRBD2. The CDR3 is made up of 15 amino acids. Germline assignment: CDR1 SQVTM and CDR2 ANQGSEA. With 1 base clipped from V and 6 bases from J, the junction kept 7 bases outside the gene matches. CDR3 loop: CSVEARGGAFNEQFF. The CDR3 region has the DNA TGCAGCGTTGAAGCGCGCGGGGGGGCCTTCAATGAGCAGTTCTTC.

This clonotype was picked up a small number of times. The rearrangement uses TRBV5-1 and TRBJ2-3; either TRBD1 or TRBD2 may fit D (5 bases each). Between the trimmed V and J ends, which lost 2 bases and 3 bases, there was a span of 10 bases. Germline assignment: CDR1 SGHRS and CDR2 YFSETQ. The CDR3 is made up of 14 amino acids. CDR3 coding DNA: TGCGCCAGCAGCTTTAATGGGGGAACAGATACGCAGTATTTT. Protein sequence: CASSFNGGTDTQYF.

As for this clonotype: Likely a read error: the CDR3 ends without its conserved phenylalanine or tryptophan. The chain is built from TRBV28 and TRBJ2-7; TRBD1 is a possible D gene (6 bases). This CDR3 contains 13 residues. V lost 3 bases to trimming and J lost 2 bases, with 8 bases between them. CDR1 is MDHEN and CDR2 is SYDVKM in the germline V gene. CDR3 bases: TGTGCCAGCAGTTTCCAGGGGACCTACGAGCAGTACCTC. This codes for CASSFQGTYEQYL.

The gene calls are TRBV11-3 and TRBJ2-5; TRBD1 matches at 7 bases. CDR1 and CDR2 (germline): SGHNT, YENEEA. The CDR3 runs 17 residues. After removal of 5 bases from V and 2 bases from J, the junction contained 14 bases not matched to a gene. The CDR3 nucleotides are TGTGCCAGCAGCATGGGAACAGGGGACCCAACTCAAGAGACCCAGTACTTC. This translates into CASSMGTGDPTQETQYF.

The genes are TRBV27 and TRBJ1-4; D call uncertain. Germline lookup yields CDR1 MNHEY and CDR2 SMNVEV (reference sequence). The CDR3 has 18 amino acids. Between the trimmed V and J ends, which lost 4 bases and 5 bases, there was a span of 23 bases. The DNA of the CDR3 is TGTGCCAGCAGTTGTATCATCTGCCCGGACCGAGAGAATGAAAAACTGTTTTTT. It is translated as CASSCIICPDRENEKLFF.

V gene TRBV7-9 combines with J gene TRBJ2-1; perhaps D is TRBD1 or TRBD2 (6 bases each). Trimming shortened V by 7 bases and J by 2 bases, and 12 bases separated the two germline ends. CDR1 is SEHNR and CDR2 is FQNEAQ in the germline V gene (reference sequence). The CDR3 covers 14 residues. CDR3: CASNNGGPYNEQFF. The CDR3 DNA is TGTGCCAGCAACAACGGGGGCCCCTACAATGAGCAGTTCTTC.

This clonotype has more than one count but fewer than ten. The chain links TRBV28 to TRBJ1-2; perhaps TRBD1 as D (5 bases). Germline V gene data show CDR1 as MDHEN and CDR2 as SYDVKM. The CDR3 contains 13 residues. V lost 5 bases and J 3 bases, leaving 10 bases between the germline ends. CDR3 DNA sequence: TGTGCCAGCAGTGGGGGAGGGGACTATGGCTACACCTTC. Translation gives CASSGGGDYGYTF.

This clonotype came up many times. In DNA, the CDR3 is TGCGCCAGCAGCTTGATCGGCGGGGGCTCCTACAATGAGCAGTTCTTC. It codes for CASSLIGGGSYNEQFF. The rearrangement uses TRBV5-1 and TRBJ2-1, with 7 nucleotides matching TRBD2. The CDR3 consists of 16 residues. CDR1 and CDR2 (germline): SGHRS, YFSETQ. The V gene end was trimmed by 1 base and the J gene end by 0 bases; junction bases not matched to a gene: 4.

This chain joins TRBV7-2 and TRBJ1-2; 9 bases map to TRBD1. V dropped 5 bases and J dropped 0; count of bases not matched to a gene: 7. The germline gives CDR1 SGHTA, CDR2 FQGNSA. CDR3 length equals 16 residues. CDR3 protein: CASSAYRGLTNYGYTF. As DNA, the CDR3 is TGTGCCAGCAGCGCGTACAGGGGGCTTACTAACTATGGCTACACCTTC.

In its sample, this clonotype was seen many times. The gene calls are TRBV6-1 and TRBJ2-1; perhaps TRBD1 as D (5 bases). The ends were cut back, 7 bases at V and 1 base at J, with 17 bases in the middle. The CDR3 spans 16 residues. The V gene's germline CDR1 is MNHNS and CDR2 SASEGT. The CDR3 DNA follows: TGTGCCAGCACGGTTTTTAGGGGCAGGTCCTACAATGAGCAGTTCTTC. Its translation: CASTVFRGRSYNEQFF.